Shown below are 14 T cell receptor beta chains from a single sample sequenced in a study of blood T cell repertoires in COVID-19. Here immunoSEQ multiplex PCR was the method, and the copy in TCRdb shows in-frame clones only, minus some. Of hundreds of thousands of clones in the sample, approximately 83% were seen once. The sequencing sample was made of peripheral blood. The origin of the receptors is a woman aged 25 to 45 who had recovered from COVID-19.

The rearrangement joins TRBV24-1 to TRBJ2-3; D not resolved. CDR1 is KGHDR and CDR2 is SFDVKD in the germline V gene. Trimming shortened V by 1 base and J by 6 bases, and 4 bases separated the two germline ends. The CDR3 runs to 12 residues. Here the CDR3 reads CATSDFSDTQYF. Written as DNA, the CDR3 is TGTGCCACCAGTGATTTCTCGGATACGCAGTATTTT.

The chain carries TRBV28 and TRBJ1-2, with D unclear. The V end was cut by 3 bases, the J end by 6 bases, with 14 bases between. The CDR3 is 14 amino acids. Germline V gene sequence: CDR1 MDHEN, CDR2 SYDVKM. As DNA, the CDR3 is TGTGCCAGCAGTTTGGGAGTGGGAGGCGATGGCTACACCTTC. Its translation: CASSLGVGGDGYTF.

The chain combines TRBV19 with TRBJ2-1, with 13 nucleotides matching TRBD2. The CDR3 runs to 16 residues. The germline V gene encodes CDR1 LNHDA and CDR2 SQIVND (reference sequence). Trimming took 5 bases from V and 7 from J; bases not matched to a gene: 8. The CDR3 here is CASSRRLAGGINEQFF. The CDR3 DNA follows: TGTGCCAGTAGTCGGAGACTAGCGGGGGGTATAAATGAGCAGTTCTTC.

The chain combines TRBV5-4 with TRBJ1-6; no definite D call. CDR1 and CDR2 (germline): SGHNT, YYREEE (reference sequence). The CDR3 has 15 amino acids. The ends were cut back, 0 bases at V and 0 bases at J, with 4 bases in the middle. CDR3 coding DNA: TGTGCCAGCAGCTTGGAGCACTCCTATAATTCACCCCTCCACTTT. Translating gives CASSLEHSYNSPLHF.

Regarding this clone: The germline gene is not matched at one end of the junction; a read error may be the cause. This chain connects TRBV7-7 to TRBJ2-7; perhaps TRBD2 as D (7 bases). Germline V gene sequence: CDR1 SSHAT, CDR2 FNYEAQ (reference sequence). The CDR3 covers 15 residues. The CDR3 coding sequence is TGTGCTAGCAGCTTAGCGGCGGGGGCCTCCTACGAGCAGTACTTC. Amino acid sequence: CASSLAAGASYEQYF. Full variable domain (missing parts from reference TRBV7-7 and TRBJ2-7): GAGVSQSPRYKVTKRGQDVTLRCDPISSHATLYWYQQALGQGPEFLTYFNYEAQPDKSGLPSDRFSAERPEGSISTLTIQRTEQRDSAMYRCASSLAAGASYEQYFGPGTRLTVT.

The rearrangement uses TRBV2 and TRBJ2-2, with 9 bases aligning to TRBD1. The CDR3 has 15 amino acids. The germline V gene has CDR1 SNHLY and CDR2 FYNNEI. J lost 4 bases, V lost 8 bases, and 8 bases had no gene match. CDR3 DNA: TGTGCCAGCTCACTTCAACAGGGGGCCACCGGGGAGCTGTTTTTT. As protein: CASSLQQGATGELFF. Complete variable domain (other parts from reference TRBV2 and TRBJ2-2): EPEVTQTPSHQVTQMGQEVILRCVPISNHLYFYWYRQILGQKVEFLVSFYNNEISEKSEIFDDQFSVERPDGSNFTLKIRSTKLEDSAMYFCASSLQQGATGELFFGEGSRLTVL.

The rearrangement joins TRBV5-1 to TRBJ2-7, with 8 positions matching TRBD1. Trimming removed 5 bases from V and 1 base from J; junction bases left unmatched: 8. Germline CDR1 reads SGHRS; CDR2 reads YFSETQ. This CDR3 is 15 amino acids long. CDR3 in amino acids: CASRTDRGASYEQYF. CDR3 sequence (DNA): TGCGCCAGCAGAACCGACAGGGGCGCATCCTACGAGCAGTACTTC.

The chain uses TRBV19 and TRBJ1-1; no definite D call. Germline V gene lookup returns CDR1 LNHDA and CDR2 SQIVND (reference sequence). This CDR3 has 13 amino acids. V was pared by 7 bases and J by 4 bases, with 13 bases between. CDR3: CASTLAPGTEAFF. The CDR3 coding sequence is TGTGCCAGTACCTTAGCCCCGGGCACTGAAGCTTTCTTT.

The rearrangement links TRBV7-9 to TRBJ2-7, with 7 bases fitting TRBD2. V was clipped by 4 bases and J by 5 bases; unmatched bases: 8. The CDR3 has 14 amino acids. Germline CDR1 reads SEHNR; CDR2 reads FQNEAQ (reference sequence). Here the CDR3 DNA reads TGTGCCAGCAGCTCGGGGGGACGGGGGGACGAGCAGTACTTC. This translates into CASSSGGRGDEQYF.

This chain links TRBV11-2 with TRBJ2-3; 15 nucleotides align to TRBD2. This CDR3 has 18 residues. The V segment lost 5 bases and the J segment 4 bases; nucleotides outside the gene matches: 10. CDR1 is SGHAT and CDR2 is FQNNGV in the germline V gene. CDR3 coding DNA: TGTGCCAGCAGCACCGGACTAGCGGGAGGGCCCGGGGCAGATACGCAGTATTTT. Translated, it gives CASSTGLAGGPGADTQYF.

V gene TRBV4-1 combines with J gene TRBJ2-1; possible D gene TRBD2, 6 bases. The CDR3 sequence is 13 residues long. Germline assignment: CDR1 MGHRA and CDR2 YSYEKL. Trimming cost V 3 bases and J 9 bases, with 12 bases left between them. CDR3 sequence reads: CASSQPSAVEQFF. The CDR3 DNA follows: TGCGCCAGCAGCCAGCCTAGCGCCGTTGAGCAGTTCTTC.

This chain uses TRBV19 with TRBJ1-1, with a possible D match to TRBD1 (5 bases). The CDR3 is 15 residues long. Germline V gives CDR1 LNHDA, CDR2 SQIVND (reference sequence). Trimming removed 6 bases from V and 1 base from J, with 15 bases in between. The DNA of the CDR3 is TGTGCCAGTAGCCTTGTGGGGGGACCGAACACTGAAGCTTTCTTT. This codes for CASSLVGGPNTEAFF.

The CDR3 region is CAIRGDKGGEEYGYTF. CDR3 sequence (DNA): TGTGCCATCAGGGGAGACAAGGGCGGGGAAGAATATGGCTACACCTTC. V gene TRBV10-3 combines with J gene TRBJ1-2; D call uncertain. Germline V gives CDR1 ENHRY, CDR2 SYGVKD. The ends were cut back, 6 bases at V and 5 bases at J, with 22 bases in the middle. The CDR3 has 16 amino acids.

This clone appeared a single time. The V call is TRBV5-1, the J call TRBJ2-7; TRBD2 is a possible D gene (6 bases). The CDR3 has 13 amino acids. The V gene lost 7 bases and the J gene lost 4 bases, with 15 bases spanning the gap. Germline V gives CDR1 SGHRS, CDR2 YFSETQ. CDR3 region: CASSEGGFYEQYF. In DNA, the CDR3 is TGCGCCAGCTCTGAGGGAGGCTTTTACGAGCAGTACTTC.